This TCR beta chain originates from a study of T cell clonotyping in hematopoietic cell transplantation. V lost 0 bases to trimming and J lost 4 bases, with 13 bases between them. CDR3 length equals 16 residues. Germline V gene sequence: CDR1 SGHAT, CDR2 FQNNGV. Only in-frame clones appear in the TCRdb table, and some are missing; sequencing was by immunoSEQ multiplex PCR. The repertoire holds 8,900 or so clones, roughly 87% seen once, with 25% to 30% in the top ten. Time point given: recipient sample about 28 days before transplant, after cytoreduction. The chain carries TRBV11-2 and TRBJ1-3; D unresolved. The sequences come from peripheral blood mononuclear cells, collected before stem cell transplant. The sequence came from a woman aged 55-70 years with acute myeloid leukemia. Some clones in this sample may be carry-over from other donors' samples. The CDR3 loop is CASSLDIWGNGNTIYF. The CDR3 DNA follows: TGTGCCAGCAGCTTAGATATATGGGGAAACGGAAACACCATATATTTT.